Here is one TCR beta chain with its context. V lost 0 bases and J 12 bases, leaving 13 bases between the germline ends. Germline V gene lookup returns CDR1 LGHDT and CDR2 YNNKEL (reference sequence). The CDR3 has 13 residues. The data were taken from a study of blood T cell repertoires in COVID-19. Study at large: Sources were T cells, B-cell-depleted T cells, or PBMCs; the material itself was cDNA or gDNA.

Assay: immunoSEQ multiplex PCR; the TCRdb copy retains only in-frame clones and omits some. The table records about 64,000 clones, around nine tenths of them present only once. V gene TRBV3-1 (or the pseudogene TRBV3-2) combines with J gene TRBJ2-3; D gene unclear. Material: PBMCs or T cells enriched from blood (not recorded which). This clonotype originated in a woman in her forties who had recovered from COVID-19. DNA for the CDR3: TGTGCCAGCAGCCAAGAGGCCCTCCAATCTCAGTATTTT. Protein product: CASSQEALQSQYF.